A selection of T cell receptor beta chains follows, all from one sample in a study of CD8 T cells in Susac syndrome. TCRdb re-called the immunoSEQ multiplex PCR reads with MiXCR, one entry per CDR3 protein. The sample lists 190,000 or so distinct CDR3 sequences, roughly 96% occurring once. Material for sequencing was CD4+ T cells from PBMCs. These receptors came from a human donor with multiple sclerosis. Each CDR3 is given without its conserved first and last residue. Fields, in order: J gene, V gene, CDR3 protein.

J gene: TRBJ2-3
V gene: TRBV20-1
CDR3 protein: SARSEPPRDTQY

J gene: TRBJ2-3
V gene: TRBV7-3
CDR3 protein: ASSLASSRDTQY

J gene: TRBJ1-1
V gene: TRBV9
CDR3 protein: ASSVEGGSEAF

J gene: TRBJ2-7
V gene: TRBV18
CDR3 protein: ASTQGGEQY

J gene: TRBJ2-3
V gene: TRBV12-3/TRBV12-4
CDR3 protein: ASTPQTDTQY

J gene: TRBJ2-3
V gene: TRBV29-1
CDR3 protein: SVDLGQGAGDTQY

J gene: TRBJ1-5
V gene: TRBV20-1
CDR3 protein: SASQGSDQPQH

J gene: TRBJ1-2
V gene: TRBV3-1
CDR3 protein: ASSQVRGPFGYT

J gene: TRBJ1-6
V gene: TRBV20-1
CDR3 protein: SARPSRDRDNSPLH

J gene: TRBJ2-5
V gene: TRBV29-1
CDR3 protein: SVREDWRETQY

J gene: TRBJ2-5
V gene: TRBV11-2
CDR3 protein: ASSPRASGAQETQY

J gene: TRBJ2-7
V gene: TRBV20-1
CDR3 protein: SASGTREQY

J gene: TRBJ2-1
V gene: TRBV9
CDR3 protein: ASRVGGVGGQNEQF

J gene: TRBJ1-1
V gene: TRBV2
CDR3 protein: ASYLGPNTEAF

J gene: TRBJ1-5
V gene: TRBV27
CDR3 protein: ASSYRMAQPQH

J gene: TRBJ2-3
V gene: TRBV5-1
CDR3 protein: ASSLSEAGTDTQY

J gene: TRBJ1-1
V gene: TRBV12-3/TRBV12-4
CDR3 protein: ASGQKVNTEAF

J gene: TRBJ2-5
V gene: TRBV2
CDR3 protein: ASSEPSGRARETQY

J gene: TRBJ2-1
V gene: TRBV29-1
CDR3 protein: SGGNSYNEQF

J gene: TRBJ2-5
V gene: TRBV10-3
CDR3 protein: ATAGTSTETQY

J gene: TRBJ1-2
V gene: TRBV7-9
CDR3 protein: ASSLGSLTRNGYT

J gene: TRBJ2-5
V gene: TRBV12-3/TRBV12-4
CDR3 protein: ASSISGYKETQY

J gene: TRBJ2-5
V gene: TRBV5-1
CDR3 protein: ASRPNEETQY

J gene: TRBJ2-1
V gene: TRBV7-9
CDR3 protein: ASSLALGEQF

J gene: TRBJ2-7
V gene: TRBV30
CDR3 protein: AWNALGQRYEQY

J gene: TRBJ2-5
V gene: TRBV3-1
CDR3 protein: ASSQSDRIETQY

J gene: TRBJ1-2
V gene: TRBV2
CDR3 protein: ASLEAKGTSHMRYT

J gene: TRBJ2-4
V gene: TRBV5-1
CDR3 protein: ASSDSGTGGNIQY

J gene: TRBJ2-2
V gene: TRBV10-3
CDR3 protein: AIRAGADTGELF

J gene: TRBJ2-2
V gene: TRBV9
CDR3 protein: ASSVATGVIAGELF

J gene: TRBJ2-7
V gene: TRBV6-5
CDR3 protein: ASSYSKVGTGPYEQY

J gene: TRBJ2-3
V gene: TRBV20-1
CDR3 protein: SAAGSRQSTDTQY

J gene: TRBJ1-2
V gene: TRBV10-3
CDR3 protein: AISGGPYYGYT

J gene: TRBJ2-7
V gene: TRBV2
CDR3 protein: ASSYSGTDFSYEQY

J gene: TRBJ1-5
V gene: TRBV12-3/TRBV12-4
CDR3 protein: ASSGDRGRQPQH

J gene: TRBJ2-1
V gene: TRBV11-1
CDR3 protein: ASSMTSGRGYEQF